This T cell receptor beta chain was recorded in a study of cytomegalovirus exposure and HLA in healthy donors. Study-wide results and limits: Serostatus for CMV was the only available immune exposure information. Analysis was carried out at a later point, and it linked a missense DCLRE1C variant to TCR beta V- and J-gene trimming. A list of roughly 160 TCR beta chains associated with cytomegalovirus was given.

Concerning this clone: Its antigen is undetermined.

After removal of 8 bases from V and 2 bases from J, the junction contained 11 bases not matched to a gene. CDR3 length: 17 amino acids. Germline lookup yields CDR1 SNHLY and CDR2 FYNNEI. PCR was performed using 60 Vbeta and 13 Jbeta primers. Authors' analysis steps: In a later analysis, of roughly 83 million unique beta chains, around 11 million appeared in at least two donors. The assay was immunoSEQ multiplex PCR, and TCRdb's table has in-frame clones only and misses some. D and trimming come from the DNA, and the V and J calls and clone size come from that table. Its clone listing holds 60,000 to 100,000 clones.

The chain joins TRBV2 to TRBJ1-5, with 11 bases fitting TRBD1. The sequence came from a man aged 25-45 years in good health and CMV-seronegative. The sequenced sample was PBMCs. The CDR3 DNA reads as TGTGCCAGCGCCGGGACAGGGGGAATTTTTGGCAATCAGCCCCAGCATTTT. Amino acids: CASAGTGGIFGNQPQHF.